This T cell receptor (beta chain) was sequenced for a study of memory CD4+ T cells and cytomegalovirus serostatus. Single viable CD3+CD4+CD8-CD45RO+ cells were sorted as the memory CD4+ T cells. Serum IgG to CMV pp150, pp28, p38 and p52 defined serostatus. Total CD4+ T cells were enriched by CD4 positive selection. As regards this clone: The antigen remains unidentified.

Germline values: CDR1 MGHRA, CDR2 YSYEKL. Trimming took 5 bases from V and 3 from J, leaving 22 bases between them. The CDR3 totals 17 residues. General study results and limits: A US-trained random forest predicted CMV serostatus with median AUC roughly 0.9. Each of approximately 69 CMV-associated TCRbeta sequences occurred in one to five individuals.

The table came from immunoSEQ multiplex PCR; TCRdb's copy has only in-frame clones and leaves some out. The sample yields approximately 46,000 clones, about four fifths seen once. The clonotype originates from an adult in good health and CMV-seronegative. The sequencing sample was made of memory CD4+ T cells from blood. The rearrangement joins TRBV4-1 to TRBJ1-1, with D uncertain. The CDR3 spells CASSSSSYKGMDTEAFF. CDR3 nucleotide sequence: TGCGCCAGCAGCTCTTCCAGTTATAAAGGGATGGACACTGAAGCTTTCTTT.